This T cell receptor (beta chain) appears in the sequencing data of a study of blood T cells in healthy people across ages. General study results and limits: Unsorted PBMCs prevented conclusive naive versus antigen-experienced comparison.

V was shortened by 0 bases and J by 7 bases, with 17 bases between the two germline ends. This CDR3 is 15 amino acids long. Germline V lookup: CDR1 SGHRS, CDR2 YFSETQ. Isolation per sample recovered at least 6 million PBMCs. A note on this clonotype: The antigen is undetermined.

Primers used in a second PCR of about 7 to 12 cycles were a sample-barcoded 5' primer and a J-beta primer mix. One entry per CDR3 protein results from TCRdb running MiXCR on the 5' RACE reads. This table has about 830,000 distinct CDR3 sequences, 58% appearing once. The sample was blood. This sequence was found in a man younger than 40 in good health. V gene TRBV5-1 combines with J gene TRBJ2-7; weak D call: TRBD1 (5 bases). The CDR3 spells CASSLDIGASEEQYF. CDR3 nucleotide sequence: TGCGCCAGCAGCTTGGACATAGGGGCCTCCGAGGAGCAGTACTTC.